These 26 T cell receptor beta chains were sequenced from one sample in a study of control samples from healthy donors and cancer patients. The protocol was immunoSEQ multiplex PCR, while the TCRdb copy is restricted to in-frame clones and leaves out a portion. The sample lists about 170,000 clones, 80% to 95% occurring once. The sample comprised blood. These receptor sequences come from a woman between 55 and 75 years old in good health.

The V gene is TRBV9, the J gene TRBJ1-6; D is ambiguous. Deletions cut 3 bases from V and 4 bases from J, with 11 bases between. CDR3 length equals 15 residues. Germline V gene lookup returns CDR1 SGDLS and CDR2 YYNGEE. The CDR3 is CASSGGPTYNSPLHF. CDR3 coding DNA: TGTGCCAGCAGCGGTGGTCCAACTTATAATTCACCCCTCCACTTT.

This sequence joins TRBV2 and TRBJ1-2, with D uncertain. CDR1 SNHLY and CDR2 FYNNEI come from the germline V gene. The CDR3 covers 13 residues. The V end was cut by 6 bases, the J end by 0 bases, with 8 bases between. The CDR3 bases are TGTGCCAGCAGAGACGGGGCTAACTATGGCTACACCTTC. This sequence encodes CASRDGANYGYTF.

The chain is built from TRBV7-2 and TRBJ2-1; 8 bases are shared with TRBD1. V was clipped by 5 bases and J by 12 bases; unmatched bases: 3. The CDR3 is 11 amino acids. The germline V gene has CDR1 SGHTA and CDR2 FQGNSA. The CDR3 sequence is CASSTGQGQFF. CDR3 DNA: TGTGCCAGCAGCACCGGACAGGGGCAGTTCTTC. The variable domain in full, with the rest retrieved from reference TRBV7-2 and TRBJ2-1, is GAGVSQSPSNKVTEKGKDVELRCDPISGHTALYWYRQSLGQGLEFLIYFQGNSAPDKSGLPSDRFSAERTGGSVSTLTIQRTQQEDSAVYLCASSTGQGQFFGPGTRLTVL.

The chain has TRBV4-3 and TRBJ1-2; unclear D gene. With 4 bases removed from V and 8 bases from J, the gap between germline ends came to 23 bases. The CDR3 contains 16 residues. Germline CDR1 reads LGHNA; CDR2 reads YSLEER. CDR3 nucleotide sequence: TGCGCCAGCAGCCGGACTCCTGGCCGGGCCCAGGAGGGCTACACCTTC. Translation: CASSRTPGRAQEGYTF.

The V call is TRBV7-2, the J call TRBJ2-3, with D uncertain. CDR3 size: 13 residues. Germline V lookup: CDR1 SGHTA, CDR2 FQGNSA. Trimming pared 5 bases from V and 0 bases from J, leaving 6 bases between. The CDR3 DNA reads TGTGCCAGCAGCGAAGGGAGCACAGATACGCAGTATTTT. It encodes CASSEGSTDTQYF. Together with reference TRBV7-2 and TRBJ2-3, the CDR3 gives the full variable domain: GAGVSQSPSNKVTEKGKDVELRCDPISGHTALYWYRQSLGQGLEFLIYFQGNSAPDKSGLPSDRFSAERTGGSVSTLTIQRTQQEDSAVYLCASSEGSTDTQYFGPGTRLTVL.

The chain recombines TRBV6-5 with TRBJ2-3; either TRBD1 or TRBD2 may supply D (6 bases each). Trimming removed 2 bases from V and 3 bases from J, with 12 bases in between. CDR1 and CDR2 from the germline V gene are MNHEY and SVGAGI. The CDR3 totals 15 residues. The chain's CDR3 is CASSYVSGATDTQYF. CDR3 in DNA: TGTGCCAGCAGTTACGTTTCGGGGGCAACAGATACGCAGTATTTT.

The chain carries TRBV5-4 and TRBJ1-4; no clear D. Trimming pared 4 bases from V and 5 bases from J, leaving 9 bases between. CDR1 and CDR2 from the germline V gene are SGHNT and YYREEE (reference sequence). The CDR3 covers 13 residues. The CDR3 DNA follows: TGTGCCAGCAGCCTGGACGCAAATGAAAAACTGTTTTTT. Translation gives CASSLDANEKLFF. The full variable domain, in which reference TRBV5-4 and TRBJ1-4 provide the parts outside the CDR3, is ETGVTQSPTHLIKTRGQQVTLRCSSQSGHNTVSWYQQALGQGPQFIFQYYREEENGRGNFPPRFSGLQFPNYSSELNVNALELDDSALYLCASSLDANEKLFFGSGTQLSVL.

The CDR3 here is CASSLQTGTVGYTF. In DNA form, the CDR3 reads TGTGCCAGCAGCTTGCAAACCGGGACAGTAGGCTACACCTTC. J is TRBJ1-2 and V is TRBV7-8, with 7 bases aligning to TRBD1. Looked up from germline, CDR1 is SGHVS and CDR2 is FQNEAQ. The CDR3 is made up of 14 amino acids. Losses at the gene ends were 3 bases for V and 8 bases for J; bases not matched to a gene: 9.

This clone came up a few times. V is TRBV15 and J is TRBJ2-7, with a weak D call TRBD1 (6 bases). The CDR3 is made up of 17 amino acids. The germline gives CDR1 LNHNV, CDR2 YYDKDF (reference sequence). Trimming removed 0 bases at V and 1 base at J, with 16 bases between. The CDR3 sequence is CATSRDQAGDRSYEQYF. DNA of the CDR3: TGTGCCACCAGCAGAGACCAAGCAGGGGATCGGTCCTACGAGCAGTACTTC.

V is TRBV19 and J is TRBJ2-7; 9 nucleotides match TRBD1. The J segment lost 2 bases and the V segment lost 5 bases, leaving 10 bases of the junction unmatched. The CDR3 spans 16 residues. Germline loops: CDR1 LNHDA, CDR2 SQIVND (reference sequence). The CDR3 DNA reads TGTGCCAGTAGTTCCACAGGGGGCCCAATCGCCTACGAGCAGTACTTC. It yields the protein CASSSTGGPIAYEQYF.

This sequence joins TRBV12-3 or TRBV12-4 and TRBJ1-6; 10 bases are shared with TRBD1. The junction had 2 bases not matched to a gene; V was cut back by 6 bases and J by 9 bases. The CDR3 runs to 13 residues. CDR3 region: CASRDRGLSPLHF. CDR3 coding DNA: TGTGCCAGCAGAGACAGGGGGCTTTCACCCCTCCACTTT.

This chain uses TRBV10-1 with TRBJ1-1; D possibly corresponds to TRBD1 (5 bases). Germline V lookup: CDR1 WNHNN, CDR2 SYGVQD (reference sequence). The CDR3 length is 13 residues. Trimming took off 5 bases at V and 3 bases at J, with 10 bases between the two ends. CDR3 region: CASSLQGDTEAFF. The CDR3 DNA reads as TGCGCCAGCAGTCTCCAGGGAGACACTGAAGCTTTCTTT.

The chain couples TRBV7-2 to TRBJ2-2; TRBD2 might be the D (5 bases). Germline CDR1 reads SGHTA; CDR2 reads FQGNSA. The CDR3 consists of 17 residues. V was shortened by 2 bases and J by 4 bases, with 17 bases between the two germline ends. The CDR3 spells CASSLLGSGLGTGELFF. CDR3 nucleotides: TGTGCCAGCAGCTTATTGGGCAGCGGCCTCGGCACCGGGGAGCTGTTTTTT.

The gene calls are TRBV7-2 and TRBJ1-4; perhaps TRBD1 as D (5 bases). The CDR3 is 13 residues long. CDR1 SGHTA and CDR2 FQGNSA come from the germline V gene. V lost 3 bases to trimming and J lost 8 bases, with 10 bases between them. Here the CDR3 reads CASSFGAREKLFF. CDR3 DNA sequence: TGTGCCAGCAGCTTTGGGGCTCGGGAAAAACTGTTTTTT.

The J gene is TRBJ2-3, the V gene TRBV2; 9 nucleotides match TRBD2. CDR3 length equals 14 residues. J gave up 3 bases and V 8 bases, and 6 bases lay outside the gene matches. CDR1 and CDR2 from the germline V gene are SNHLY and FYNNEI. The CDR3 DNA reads TGTGCCAGCGGTAGCGGGGGTTCAACAGATACGCAGTATTTT. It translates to CASGSGGSTDTQYF.

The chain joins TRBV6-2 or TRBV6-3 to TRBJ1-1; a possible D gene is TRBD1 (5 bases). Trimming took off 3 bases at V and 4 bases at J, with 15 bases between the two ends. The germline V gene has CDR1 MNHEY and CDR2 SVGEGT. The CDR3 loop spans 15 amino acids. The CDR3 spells CASSYLGGAGTEAFF. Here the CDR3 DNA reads TGTGCCAGCAGTTATTTGGGAGGGGCGGGCACTGAAGCTTTCTTT.

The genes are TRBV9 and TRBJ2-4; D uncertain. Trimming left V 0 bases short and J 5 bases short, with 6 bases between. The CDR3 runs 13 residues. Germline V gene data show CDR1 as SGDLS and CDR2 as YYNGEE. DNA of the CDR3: TGTGCCAGCAGCGTAGATAGGGAAAACATTCAGTACTTC. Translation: CASSVDRENIQYF.

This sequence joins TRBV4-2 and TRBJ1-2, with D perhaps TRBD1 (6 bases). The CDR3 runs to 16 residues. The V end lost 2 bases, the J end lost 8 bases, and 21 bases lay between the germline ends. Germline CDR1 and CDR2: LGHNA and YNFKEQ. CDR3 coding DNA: TGTGCCAGCAGCCAAAAGGTTCTCTCGGGGGCAGCAGGCTACACCTTC. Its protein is CASSQKVLSGAAGYTF.

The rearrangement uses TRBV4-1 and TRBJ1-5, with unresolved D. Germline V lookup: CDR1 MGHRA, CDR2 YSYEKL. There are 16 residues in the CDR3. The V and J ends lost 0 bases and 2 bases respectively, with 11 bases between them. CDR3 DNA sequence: TGCGCCAGCAGCCAAGATCGAGGGCAGGGCAATCAGCCCCAGCATTTT. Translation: CASSQDRGQGNQPQHF.

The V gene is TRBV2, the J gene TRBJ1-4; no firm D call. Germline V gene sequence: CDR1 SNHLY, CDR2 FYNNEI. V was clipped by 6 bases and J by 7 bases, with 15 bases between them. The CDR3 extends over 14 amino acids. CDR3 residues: CASRQGLAVEKLFF. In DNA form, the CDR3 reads TGTGCCAGCAGACAAGGGTTGGCTGTTGAAAAACTGTTTTTT.

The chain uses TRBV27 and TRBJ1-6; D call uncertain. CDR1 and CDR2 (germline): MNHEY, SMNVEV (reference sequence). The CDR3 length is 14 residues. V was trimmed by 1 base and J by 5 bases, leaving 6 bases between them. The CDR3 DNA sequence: TGTGCCAGCAGTTTATTGCTTAATAATTCACCCCTCCACTTT. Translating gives CASSLLLNNSPLHF.

The CDR3 sequence is CASSSYRFENSPLHF. The CDR3 DNA is TGTGCCAGCAGTTCGTACAGGTTTGAGAATTCACCCCTCCACTTT. The gene calls are TRBV27 and TRBJ1-6, with D possibly matching TRBD1 (5 bases). The V end was cut by 4 bases, the J end by 7 bases, with 14 bases between. The germline gives CDR1 MNHEY, CDR2 SMNVEV (reference sequence). CDR3 length: 15 amino acids.

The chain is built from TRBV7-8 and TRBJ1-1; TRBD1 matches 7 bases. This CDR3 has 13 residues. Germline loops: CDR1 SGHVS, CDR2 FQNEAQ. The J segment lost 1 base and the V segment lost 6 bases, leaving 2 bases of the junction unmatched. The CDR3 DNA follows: TGTGCCAGCAGGCGGGACAGGAACACTGAAGCTTTCTTT. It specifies CASRRDRNTEAFF. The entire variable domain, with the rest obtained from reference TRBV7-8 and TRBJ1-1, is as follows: GAGVSQSPRYKVAKRGQDVALRCDPISGHVSLFWYQQALGQGPEFLTYFQNEAQLDKSGLPSDRFFAERPEGSVSTLKIQRTQQEDSAVYLCASRRDRNTEAFFGQGTRLTVV.

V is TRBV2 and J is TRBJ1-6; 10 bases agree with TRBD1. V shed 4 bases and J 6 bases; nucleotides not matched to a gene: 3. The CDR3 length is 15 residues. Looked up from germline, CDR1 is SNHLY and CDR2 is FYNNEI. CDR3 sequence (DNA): TGTGCCAGCAGTGGGGACAGGGGAGTTAATTCACCCCTCCACTTT. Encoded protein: CASSGDRGVNSPLHF.

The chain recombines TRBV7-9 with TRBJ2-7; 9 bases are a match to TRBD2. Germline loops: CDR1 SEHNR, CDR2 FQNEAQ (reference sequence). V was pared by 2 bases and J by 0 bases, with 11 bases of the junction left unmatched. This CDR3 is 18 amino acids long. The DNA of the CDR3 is TGTGCCAGCAGCTTATCAGGTAGCGGGGGACGAAACTCCTACGAGCAGTACTTC. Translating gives CASSLSGSGGRNSYEQYF.

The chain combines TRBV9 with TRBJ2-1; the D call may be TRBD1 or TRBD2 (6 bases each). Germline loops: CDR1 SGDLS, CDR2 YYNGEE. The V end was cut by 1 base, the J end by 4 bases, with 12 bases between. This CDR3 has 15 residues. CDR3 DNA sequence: TGTGCCAGCAGCGTAATGGGGGGCAATTACAATGAGCAGTTCTTC. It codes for CASSVMGGNYNEQFF. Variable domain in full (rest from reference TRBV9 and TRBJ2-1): DSGVTQTPKHLITATGQRVTLRCSPRSGDLSVYWYQQSLDQGLQFLIQYYNGEERAKGNILERFSAQQFPDLHSELNLSSLELGDSALYFCASSVMGGNYNEQFFGPGTRLTVL.